Each of the 8 T cell receptor beta chains below was sequenced from the same sample in a study of blood T cells in healthy people across ages. A second PCR of 7 to 11 cycles used a sample-barcoded 5' primer and a J-beta primer mix. TCRdb fed the 5' RACE reads into MiXCR, producing one record per CDR3 protein. Of about 720,000 distinct CDR3 sequences in the sample, 22% are singletons; the top ten hold 22%. The sequencing input was blood. The receptors derive from a man in his 70s in good health.

This sequence joins TRBV18 and TRBJ2-7; D call uncertain. Germline CDR1 reads KGHSH; CDR2 reads LQKENI. This CDR3 comprises 15 residues. The V end lost 3 bases, the J end lost 6 bases, and 18 bases lay between the germline ends. CDR3 amino acids: CASSPDGPRIAEQYF. The CDR3 DNA reads TGTGCCAGCTCACCGGATGGGCCCCGGATCGCCGAGCAGTACTTC. The entire variable domain, with the rest obtained from reference TRBV18 and TRBJ2-7, is as follows: NAGVMQNPRHLVRRRGQEARLRCSPMKGHSHVYWYRQLPEEGLKFMVYLQKENIIDESGMPKERFSAEFPKEGPSILRIQQVVRGDSAAYFCASSPDGPRIAEQYFGPGTRLTVT.

The chain links TRBV4-2 to TRBJ1-6, with unresolved D. CDR1 and CDR2 (germline): LGHNA, YNFKEQ. V shed 3 bases and J shed 4 bases, with 7 bases lying between them. The CDR3 is 14 amino acids. The DNA of the CDR3 is TGTGCCAGCAGCCACGGGCTTTATAATTCACCCCTCCACTTT. As protein: CASSHGLYNSPLHF.

V and J are TRBV25-1 and TRBJ2-5, with TRBD2 matching over 8 bases. TRBJ2-7 explains the end of the DNA better; the J call may be wrong. The CDR3 is made up of 15 amino acids. Per germline, CDR1 MGHDK and CDR2 SYGVNS. CDR3 coding DNA: TGTGCCAGCAGTGGACTCGGCGGGGGGATCTACGAGCAGTACTTC. Translated: CASSGLGGGIYEQYF.

The V call is TRBV20-1, the J call TRBJ1-1; maybe TRBD1 (5 bases). The V and J ends lost 6 bases and 10 bases respectively, with 15 bases between them. The length of the CDR3 is 11 residues. CDR1 is DFQATT and CDR2 is SNEGSKA in the germline V gene (reference sequence). In DNA, the CDR3 is TGCAGTGCGGCGGTCGGGGCTAGAGCTTTCTTT. It codes for CSAAVGARAFF.

The rearrangement links TRBV28 to TRBJ2-5; possible D gene TRBD2, 7 bases. This CDR3 contains 15 residues. Germline-derived CDR1 and CDR2 are MDHEN and SYDVKM. The ends were cut back, 1 base at V and 1 base at J, with 10 bases in the middle. Here the CDR3 reads CASSLYRGGQETQYF. The CDR3 DNA sequence: TGTGCCAGCAGTTTATATAGGGGGGGCCAAGAGACCCAGTACTTC.

Only a few counts were recorded for this clonotype. The chain links TRBV29-1 to TRBJ2-7; 12 bases match TRBD1. V lost 6 bases and J lost 7; bases outside the gene matches: 7. In germline, CDR1 is SQVTM, CDR2 ANQGSEA. This CDR3 is built from 13 residues. The CDR3 DNA sequence: TGCAGCGTCGGGACAGGGGGCCATCGGGAGCAGTACTTC. Translating it yields CSVGTGGHREQYF.

This chain links TRBV28 with TRBJ1-1; 7 bases align to TRBD1. V shed 10 bases and J 0 bases; nucleotides not matched to a gene: 11. The CDR3 covers 15 residues. In germline, CDR1 is MDHEN, CDR2 SYDVKM. The DNA for the CDR3 is TGTGCCACCTGCGGGGGGGGACAGATGAACACTGAAGCTTTCTTT. It specifies CATCGGGQMNTEAFF. The whole variable domain, remainder taken from reference TRBV28 and TRBJ1-1, is DVKVTQSSRYLVKRTGEKVFLECVQDMDHENMFWYRQDPGLGLRLIYFSYDVKMKEKGDIPEGYSVSREKKERFSLILESASTNQTSMYLCATCGGGQMNTEAFFGQGTRLTVV.

This clonotype was counted only a few times. V gene TRBV20-1 combines with J gene TRBJ2-1; D might be TRBD1 (6 bases). In germline, CDR1 is DFQATT, CDR2 SNEGSKA (reference sequence). Trimming stripped 6 bases from V and 9 bases from J, with 21 bases between. The CDR3 runs to 14 residues. DNA for the CDR3: TGCAGTGCCCCAGTTGGTAGCGCGACAGGTGAGCAGTTCTTC. It is translated as CSAPVGSATGEQFF.